This TCR beta chain was identified in a study of T cell clones after liver transplantation (dated by TCRdb to between 2017 and 2020). Some background on the complete study: The samples were obtained from ITN030ST, a randomized trial that attempted immunosuppression withdrawal within 2 years after liver transplantation. After a pre-transplant mixed lymphocyte reaction, TCRbeta sequencing was used to pinpoint donor-reactive T cell clones, which were subsequently tracked in post-transplant blood. Third party-reactive TCRbeta sequences were also identified from pre-transplant MLRs to serve as an antigen-independent comparator for donor-reactive sequences. Three of the eight recipients were HCV-positive; the others were transplanted for non-autoimmune, non-viral indications. Subjects received no induction therapy and standard immunosuppression until randomization at 12-24 months post-transplant. Tolerance was defined as complete immunosuppression withdrawal for at least one year with no rise in liver enzymes beyond twice the upper limit of normal. Blood samples were collected pre-transplant, then pre-randomization ahead of withdrawal, and finally post-randomization once withdrawal had either been completed or failed. A cohort of 8 liver transplant recipients was studied, of whom 3 were classified as tolerant and 5 as non-tolerant. On the study overall, not on this receptor specifically: A greater decline was seen for donor-reactive sequences than for third party-reactive sequences, suggesting partial antigen-specific deletion unrelated to withdrawal success. When repertoire turnover was taken into account, detection of donor-reactive sequences was significantly reduced in 7 of 8 subjects for CD4 and in 8 of 8 subjects for CD8. In most of the 8 subjects, regardless of tolerance or HCV status, circulating donor-reactive CD4 TCRbeta sequences dropped significantly post-transplant. Conclusions were preliminary, limited by small, heterogeneous patient numbers and non-standardized post-transplant time points. Low numbers of available donor cells limited the measurable donor-reactive repertoire in a couple of subjects. Without allograft tissue specimens, donor-reactive T cells may have migrated into the graft rather than being deleted.

Frozen genomic DNA underwent high-throughput TCRbeta CDR3 sequencing by immunoSEQ, including PCR amplification, mapping, bias correction and internal controls. The study's processing was this. Only productive rearrangements were retained, and each unique TCRbeta sequence was defined by its CDR3 nucleotide sequence together with its V and J gene. For a sequence to be called donor-reactive, it needed a frequency of at least 0.01% and at least 5-fold expansion in CFSE-low cells compared with unstimulated pre-transplant cells. To ensure at least 90% detection power, minimum frequency thresholds were set for each subject based on that subject's lowest-template unstimulated sample. Jensen-Shannon divergence between the top 1000 TCRbeta sequences post-transplant and pre-transplant was used to measure repertoire turnover. Changes in detection of donor-reactive sequences were tested with two-sided Fisher's exact tests. Held by TCRdb, this immuneACCESS table contains in-frame sequences only and omits some clones. Under half of the omission traces to an unresolved V gene where checked; the cause of the rest is unknown. That table furnishes V, J and clone size, whereas the DNA furnished D and trimming. The sample includes around 100,000 clones, with about 88% observed a single time. The ten biggest clones cover about 3% of the sample.

Unstimulated PBMCs, after thawing, were stained for CD3, CD4 and CD8 and then FACS-sorted into CD3+CD4+ and CD3+CD8+ populations. All 8 studied subjects were randomized to withdrawal of immunosuppression. The Qiagen DNeasy Blood and Tissue Kit was used for genomic DNA isolation. Concerning this clone: Its specific antigen is unknown. Base qualities were left out, and no much larger clone turns up one base away.

From cysteine to phenylalanine, the CDR3 is 14 amino acids long. Only the CDR3 part of the read is kept: 42 bases, read in frame from the first base. The germline V gene encodes CDR1 MNHNY and CDR2 SVGAGI (reference sequence). Deletion took 6 bases off V and 4 bases off J, with a span of 12 bases between the germline ends. This receptor was taken from a human patient who received a liver transplant. Following a transplant, some T lymphocytes may have been derived from the graft donor. Here the sequenced sample was CD4+ T cells from blood, taken approximately 43 months after liver transplant. The receptor chain draws on TRBV6-6 and TRBJ2-2; a tentative D call is TRBD2 (6 bases match). In nucleotides, the sequence is TGTGCCAGCAGGACGGGAGTTGTCACCGGGGAGCTGTTTTTT. It encodes CASRTGVVTGELFF.